The 22 T cell receptor beta chains given below trace back to one sample, sequenced in a study of cytomegalovirus exposure and HLA in healthy donors. Vbeta (60) and Jbeta (13) primers were used in the PCR. Clones were sequenced by immunoSEQ multiplex PCR, and TCRdb holds only the in-frame ones, with some missing. The sample lists around 140,000 clones, about two thirds occurring once. The sequenced sample consisted of PBMCs. The receptors were gathered from a man between 45 and 60 years old in good health and CMV-seropositive.

The chain joins TRBV15 to TRBJ1-5, with D possibly being TRBD1 (5 bases). Germline values: CDR1 LNHNV, CDR2 YYDKDF (reference sequence). Trimming cost V 2 bases and J 0 bases, with 8 bases left between them. This CDR3 has 15 amino acids. CDR3 sequence (DNA): TGTGCCACCAGCAGACAGGGATTTAGCAATCAGCCCCAGCATTTT. Encoded protein: CATSRQGFSNQPQHF.

CDR3 bases: TGTGCCAGCAGCTTGCTGACAGGGGTCAATCAGCCCCAGCATTTT. Its translation is CASSLLTGVNQPQHF. The gene calls are TRBV5-6 and TRBJ1-5, with 8 positions matching TRBD1. V dropped 1 base and J dropped 3; count of bases not matched to a gene: 3. Germline-derived CDR1 and CDR2 are SGHDT and YYEEEE. The CDR3 is 15 amino acids.

This chain links TRBV19 with TRBJ1-2; TRBD1 matches at 9 bases. CDR3 length: 16 amino acids. Unmatched junction bases numbered 20, after V lost 11 bases and J lost 7 bases. Germline CDR1 is LNHDA and CDR2 is SQIVND (reference sequence). In DNA form, the CDR3 reads TGTGCCGTCCCGGCCTCACTCTTACAGGGGGCAGGTGGCTACACCTTC. It yields the protein CAVPASLLQGAGGYTF.

The V call is TRBV15, the J call TRBJ1-2; 9 bases are shared with TRBD1. CDR3 size: 15 residues. Germline V lookup: CDR1 LNHNV, CDR2 YYDKDF (reference sequence). J gave up 6 bases and V 0 bases, and 5 bases lay outside the gene matches. The CDR3 nucleotides are TGTGCCACCAGCAGAGAAACAGGGGGCATAGATGGCTACACCTTC. Translation: CATSRETGGIDGYTF.

With regard to this clone: One end of the junction does not line up with germline, which may come from a read error. The chain is built from TRBV7-9 and TRBJ1-1; D uncertain. This CDR3 is built from 18 residues. Germline values: CDR1 SEHNR, CDR2 FQNEAQ (reference sequence). The CDR3 region is CSSSPRPGALTMNTEAFF. The CDR3 DNA reads as TGTTCCAGCAGCCCCCGCCCGGGAGCTCTGACGATGAACACTGAAGCTTTCTTT. Variable domain in full (rest from reference TRBV7-9 and TRBJ1-1): DTGVSQNPRHKITKRGQNVTFRCDPISEHNRLYWYRQTLGQGPEFLTYFQNEAQLEKSRLLSDRFSAERPKGSFSTLEIQRTEQGDSAMYLCSSSPRPGALTMNTEAFFGQGTRLTVV.

V and J are TRBV27 and TRBJ2-5, with 8 bases fitting TRBD1. The CDR3 covers 15 residues. J gave up 4 bases and V 5 bases, and 9 bases lay outside the gene matches. From germline, CDR1 is MNHEY and CDR2 SMNVEV (reference sequence). The DNA for the CDR3 is TGTGCCAGCAGTCCAGGACAGGGTGGGGGAGAGACCCAGTACTTC. Translated, it gives CASSPGQGGGETQYF.

This clone was detected only a few times. The chain uses TRBV2 and TRBJ1-2; 8 positions agree with TRBD1. Germline V gene lookup returns CDR1 SNHLY and CDR2 FYNNEI. This CDR3 has 14 amino acids. V dropped 1 base and J dropped 7; count of bases not matched to a gene: 5. For the CDR3, the DNA is TGTGCCAGCAGTGAAGTTCCAGGGGGCGGTGGCTACACCTTC. The encoded protein is CASSEVPGGGGYTF. Full variable domain (remainder filled in from reference TRBV2 and TRBJ1-2): EPEVTQTPSHQVTQMGQEVILRCVPISNHLYFYWYRQILGQKVEFLVSFYNNEISEKSEIFDDQFSVERPDGSNFTLKIRSTKLEDSAMYFCASSEVPGGGGYTFGSGTRLTVV.

This clone was counted between two and nine times. The V call is TRBV7-2, the J call TRBJ1-1, with 9 positions matching TRBD1. Per the germline V gene, CDR1 is SGHTA and CDR2 is FQGNSA. This CDR3 comprises 17 residues. V shed 4 bases and J 0 bases; nucleotides not matched to a gene: 9. DNA of the CDR3: TGTGCCAGCAGCTCGAGTGGACAGGGGCGAGTGAACACTGAAGCTTTCTTT. Translation: CASSSSGQGRVNTEAFF.

The V call is TRBV7-9, the J call TRBJ1-1; D call uncertain. CDR3 length: 12 residues. Trimming took 10 bases from V and 4 from J, leaving 13 bases between them. From germline, CDR1 is SEHNR and CDR2 FQNEAQ (reference sequence). CDR3 sequence (DNA): TGTGCCATGAGCCTCGAGGGCACTGAAGCTTTCTTT. It codes for CAMSLEGTEAFF.

The rearrangement links TRBV5-1 to TRBJ2-5, with unresolved D. CDR1 and CDR2 from the germline V gene are SGHRS and YFSETQ. The CDR3 runs 14 residues. V was cut by 1 base and J by 2 bases, with 9 bases left in between. The CDR3 reads CASSLSAVQETQYF. The CDR3 DNA sequence: TGCGCCAGCAGCTTGTCGGCGGTTCAAGAGACCCAGTACTTC.

V is TRBV5-5 and J is TRBJ1-1; weak D call: TRBD1 (6 bases). Trimming stripped 0 bases from V and 7 bases from J, with 13 bases between. The CDR3 sequence is 14 residues long. Germline V gives CDR1 SGHKS, CDR2 YYEKEE (reference sequence). CDR3 in DNA: TGTGCCAGCAGCTTGGGCCAGGGGTCAGGTGAAGCTTTCTTT. Its translation: CASSLGQGSGEAFF.

This clone was observed a handful of times. The gene calls are TRBV5-4 and TRBJ2-1; unclear D gene. CDR1 is SGHNT, CDR2 YYREEE, per germline (reference sequence). This CDR3 has 12 amino acids. V was trimmed by 0 bases and J by 8 bases, leaving 6 bases between them. The CDR3 nucleotides are TGTGCCAGCAGCTTGGCCTCTTATGAGCAGTTCTTC. As protein: CASSLASYEQFF.

V usage is TRBV19 and J usage is TRBJ2-2, with TRBD2 matching over 11 bases. Germline trimming cut 4 bases from V and 5 bases from J; bases unmatched to any gene: 9. The CDR3 has 17 amino acids. Germline CDR1 is LNHDA and CDR2 is SQIVND (reference sequence). The CDR3 DNA sequence: TGTGCCAGTAGTAAGGCTGGCCTAGCGGGAGGTACCGGGGAGCTGTTTTTT. Translating gives CASSKAGLAGGTGELFF.

This rearrangement joins TRBV5-6 to TRBJ2-3, with D uncertain. This CDR3 spans 15 amino acids. With 4 bases removed from V and 1 base from J, the gap between germline ends came to 13 bases. Per germline, CDR1 SGHDT and CDR2 YYEEEE. CDR3 in DNA: TGTGCCAGCAGCCTCCAGACAATGGGCACAGATACGCAGTATTTT. As protein: CASSLQTMGTDTQYF.

The rearrangement uses TRBV4-1 and TRBJ1-2; 8 positions agree with TRBD1. CDR1 and CDR2 (germline): MGHRA, YSYEKL. V was pared by 2 bases and J by 8 bases, with 7 bases of the junction left unmatched. The CDR3 sequence is 14 residues long. In nucleotides, the CDR3 is TGCGCCAGCAGCCAATACGACAGGGGAGAAGGCTACACCTTC. It is translated as CASSQYDRGEGYTF.

This clone was seen just once. This chain joins TRBV10-3 and TRBJ1-2; TRBD1 matches at 7 bases. V shed 10 bases and J 2 bases; nucleotides not matched to a gene: 10. Germline V gene data show CDR1 as ENHRY and CDR2 as SYGVKD. The CDR3 runs to 14 residues. CDR3 coding DNA: TGTGCCACCCGGGGGACAGATCAAAACTATGGCTACACCTTC. Protein sequence: CATRGTDQNYGYTF.

The V call is TRBV7-9, the J call TRBJ1-1; D is ambiguous. This CDR3 is built from 11 residues. Trimming removed 5 bases from V and 6 bases from J, with 7 bases in between. Germline CDR1 and CDR2: SEHNR and FQNEAQ (reference sequence). CDR3 in amino acids: CASSRGAEAFF. The DNA for the CDR3 is TGTGCCAGCAGCCGGGGAGCTGAAGCTTTCTTT.

The sample holds many counts of this clone. The V gene is TRBV5-1, the J gene TRBJ1-5; D is unresolved. Germline loops: CDR1 SGHRS, CDR2 YFSETQ. V lost 4 bases and J lost 0, with 14 bases in between. The CDR3 contains 16 residues. This CDR3 is CASSREPQNSNQPQHF. The CDR3 DNA sequence: TGCGCCAGCAGCCGAGAACCACAGAATAGCAATCAGCCCCAGCATTTT.

The V gene is TRBV4-1, the J gene TRBJ2-5, with 12 bases matching TRBD2. The end of the DNA aligns better with TRBJ2-7, so the J call may be wrong. The CDR3 extends over 15 amino acids. Germline values: CDR1 MGHRA, CDR2 YSYEKL. CDR3 amino acids: CASSQLLAGGGEQYF. The CDR3 DNA follows: TGCGCCAGCAGCCAATTACTAGCGGGGGGCGGCGAGCAGTACTTC.

This clone was detected a few times. V and J are TRBV7-8 and TRBJ1-4; D is unresolved. V shed 5 bases and J shed 8 bases, with 15 bases lying between them. The CDR3 runs 14 residues. Germline CDR1 reads SGHVS; CDR2 reads FQNEAQ. The DNA for the CDR3 is TGTGCCAGCAGCCCCTGGGTCGCGGGGGAAAAACTGTTTTTT. This translates into CASSPWVAGEKLFF.

V usage is TRBV28 and J usage is TRBJ2-5, with 10 bases fitting TRBD1. With V trimmed by 6 bases and J by 4 bases, 11 bases remained unmatched. The germline V gene encodes CDR1 MDHEN and CDR2 SYDVKM. The CDR3 covers 16 residues. The CDR3 sequence: CASRYGQGGTGETQYF. In nucleotides, the CDR3 is TGTGCCAGCAGGTATGGACAGGGGGGAACCGGAGAGACCCAGTACTTC. Full variable domain (missing parts from reference TRBV28 and TRBJ2-5): DVKVTQSSRYLVKRTGEKVFLECVQDMDHENMFWYRQDPGLGLRLIYFSYDVKMKEKGDIPEGYSVSREKKERFSLILESASTNQTSMYLCASRYGQGGTGETQYFGPGTRLLVL.

V is TRBV25-1 and J is TRBJ2-2; a weak D match, TRBD1 (5 bases). Between the trimmed V and J ends, which lost 5 bases and 0 bases, there was a span of 19 bases. The CDR3 length is 18 residues. CDR1 is MGHDK and CDR2 is SYGVNS in the germline V gene. The CDR3 reads CASSPPPVDTANTGELFF. CDR3 DNA sequence: TGTGCCAGCAGTCCTCCCCCCGTGGACACCGCGAACACCGGGGAGCTGTTTTTT.